These 24 T cell receptor beta chains share one sample of origin, sequenced in a study of T-cell reconstitution after alpha-beta-depleted transplantation in children. Preparation of the TCRbeta library was carried out with unique molecular identifiers. TCRdb ran MiXCR on the PCR reads and lists one entry per CDR3 protein. Among about 420,000 distinct CDR3 sequences, around 16% were seen once, and the ten largest hold roughly 27%. The sample consisted of PBMCs, mostly from graft donor cells, taken 360 days after TCRalphabeta/CD19-depleted stem cell transplant. Every receptor here comes from a boy in the first two years of life who had a stem cell transplant for Wiskott-Aldrich syndrome, so the T cells may come from the graft donor.

The chain carries TRBV11-2 and TRBJ2-1; TRBD2 matches at 13 bases. The CDR3 sequence is 21 residues long. CDR1 is SGHAT and CDR2 is FQNNGV in the germline V gene. Trimming cost V 3 bases and J 2 bases; bases outside gene matches: 16. CDR3 residues: CASSFPLRGLAGRGPYNEQFF. In DNA, the CDR3 is TGTGCCAGCAGCTTCCCTCTTCGGGGACTAGCGGGAAGGGGTCCCTACAATGAGCAGTTCTTC.

V is TRBV6-5 and J is TRBJ2-3, with 7 bases matching TRBD1. Trimming at V came to 8 bases and at J to 3 bases, leaving 8 bases not matched to a gene. Germline V gene data show CDR1 as MNHEY and CDR2 as SVGAGI. This CDR3 is 14 amino acids long. The CDR3 sequence: CASVPGQPTDTQYF. Here the CDR3 DNA reads TGTGCCAGCGTTCCGGGACAGCCGACAGATACGCAGTATTTT.

This clonotype was observed a handful of times. The rearrangement joins TRBV4-3 to TRBJ2-4; the D gene is possibly TRBD2 (6 bases). The CDR3 consists of 16 residues. Between the trimmed V and J ends, which lost 0 bases and 6 bases, there was a span of 15 bases. Germline CDR1 LGHNA, CDR2 YSLEER. The CDR3, as DNA: TGCGCCAGCAGCCAAGATGCGCCGGGGGTTGGAAACATTCAGTACTTC. It encodes CASSQDAPGVGNIQYF.

V and J are TRBV20-1 and TRBJ2-7, with TRBD1 identical over 9 bases. Trimming at V came to 3 bases and at J to 4 bases, leaving 10 bases not matched to a gene. This CDR3 spans 15 amino acids. Germline CDR1 and CDR2: DFQATT and SNEGSKA (reference sequence). The DNA of the CDR3 is TGCAGTGCTAGGTCCGGGGGGACAGGGATTTACGAGCAGTACTTC. Translation: CSARSGGTGIYEQYF.

This clonotype has at least ten counts. V usage is TRBV7-7 and J usage is TRBJ1-2; D remains unclear. This CDR3 is 14 amino acids long. V shed 2 bases and J shed 1 base, with 8 bases lying between them. Per the germline V gene, CDR1 is SSHAT and CDR2 is FNYEAQ (reference sequence). CDR3 DNA: TGTGCCAGCAGCTTACGGGGATTTAACTATGGCTACACCTTC. Protein product: CASSLRGFNYGYTF.

This clonotype was seen a few times. This chain uses TRBV4-3 with TRBJ2-7; 8 positions match TRBD1. CDR1 and CDR2 from the germline V gene are LGHNA and YSLEER. The length of the CDR3 is 15 residues. V shed 5 bases, J shed 2 bases, and the junction held 8 bases outside the gene matches. The CDR3 spells CASSRAGTGPYEQYF. CDR3 DNA: TGCGCCAGCAGCAGAGCCGGGACAGGACCCTACGAGCAGTACTTC.

The table lists this clonotype with a few counts. This chain joins TRBV7-9 and TRBJ2-1; D remains unclear. The germline CDR1 and CDR2 sequences are SEHNR and FQNEAQ (reference sequence). This CDR3 has 16 amino acids. The V end was cut by 7 bases, the J end by 5 bases, with 21 bases between. CDR3 in DNA: TGTGCCAGCACCCCGAATAGGGCTAAGATGGACAATGAGCAGTTCTTC. Amino acid sequence: CASTPNRAKMDNEQFF.

This chain joins TRBV24-1 and TRBJ2-1; 8 bases fit TRBD2. J was trimmed by 0 bases and V by 3 bases; bases with no gene match: 12. Germline V gene lookup returns CDR1 KGHDR and CDR2 SFDVKD. The CDR3 is 19 residues long. CDR3 region: CATSDPPGGGGSSYNEQFF. For the CDR3, the DNA is TGTGCCACCAGTGATCCCCCGGGGGGGGGCGGGAGCTCCTACAATGAGCAGTTCTTC.

This clonotype was found a few times. The chain employs TRBV12-3 or TRBV12-4 and TRBJ1-1, with TRBD1 matching 7 bases. Trimming at V came to 6 bases and at J to 4 bases, leaving 8 bases not matched to a gene. The CDR3 consists of 14 residues. The CDR3: CASSYSSGGTEAFF. In DNA form, the CDR3 reads TGTGCCAGCAGCTACTCCTCAGGGGGCACTGAAGCTTTCTTT.

J is TRBJ2-1 and V is TRBV24-1; 8 bases fit TRBD1. This CDR3 is 16 amino acids long. The junction had 4 bases not matched to a gene; V was cut back by 4 bases and J by 0 bases. The germline CDR1 and CDR2 sequences are KGHDR and SFDVKD. The CDR3 loop is CATSDTGTGSYNEQFF. The CDR3 coding sequence is TGTGCCACCAGTGACACTGGGACAGGCTCCTACAATGAGCAGTTCTTC.

The chain uses TRBV20-1 and TRBJ2-5; D remains unclear. The CDR3 is 12 amino acids. The ends were cut back, 1 base at V and 4 bases at J, with 7 bases in the middle. Per germline, CDR1 DFQATT and CDR2 SNEGSKA (reference sequence). DNA for the CDR3: TGCAGTGCTAGAGCCTGGGGAGAGACCCAGTACTTC. This codes for CSARAWGETQYF.

This clonotype has more than one count but fewer than ten. This chain links TRBV12-3 or TRBV12-4 with TRBJ2-1; 9 bases agree with TRBD2. Trimming at V came to 6 bases and at J to 2 bases, leaving 8 bases not matched to a gene. The CDR3 spans 16 residues. CDR3 nucleotides: TGTGCCAGCAGCCGAGTAGCGGGAGCCCCCTACAATGAGCAGTTCTTC. This encodes CASSRVAGAPYNEQFF.

This clonotype came up a few times. The chain couples TRBV24-1 to TRBJ2-1; 12 bases align to TRBD1. V was pared by 4 bases and J by 4 bases, with 13 bases of the junction left unmatched. CDR3 size: 19 residues. In germline, CDR1 is KGHDR, CDR2 SFDVKD. The CDR3 coding sequence is TGTGCCACCAGTGACCCTAGTCCCGGGACAGGGGGCGCGTACAATGAGCAGTTCTTC. Its protein product is CATSDPSPGTGGAYNEQFF.

This sequence joins TRBV9 and TRBJ2-2, with D unresolved. CDR3 length: 15 residues. Germline CDR1 SGDLS, CDR2 YYNGEE. Trimming removed 0 bases from V and 6 bases from J, with 12 bases in between. In DNA, the CDR3 is TGTGCCAGCAGCGTAGTAACAAGTGCCCCCGGGGAGCTGTTTTTT. It translates to CASSVVTSAPGELFF.

The chain is built from TRBV5-1 and TRBJ2-7; TRBD1 might be the D (6 bases). V was trimmed by 3 bases and J by 11 bases, leaving 15 bases between them. Germline V CDR1 and CDR2: SGHRS, YFSETQ. The CDR3 has 12 residues. The CDR3 region has the DNA TGCGCCAGCAGCTCCACACAGGGATTAAAGTACTTC. It translates to CASSSTQGLKYF. Based on the CDR3 plus reference TRBV5-1 and TRBJ2-7, the full variable domain is KAGVTQTPRYLIKTRGQQVTLSCSPISGHRSVSWYQQTPGQGLQFLFEYFSETQRNKGNFPGRFSGRQFSNSRSEMNVSTLELGDSALYLCASSSTQGLKYFGPGTRLTVT.

This clonotype appeared a few times. This chain uses TRBV11-2 with TRBJ1-1; weak D call: TRBD1 (5 bases). This CDR3 is built from 17 residues. Per germline, CDR1 SGHAT and CDR2 FQNNGV. Deletions cut 2 bases from V and 0 bases from J, with 16 bases between. CDR3 bases: TGTGCCAGCAGCTTATTCGGTCCGAGGGGATTGAACACTGAAGCTTTCTTT. It codes for CASSLFGPRGLNTEAFF.

This chain uses TRBV18 with TRBJ2-7; D possibly matches TRBD1 or TRBD2 (5 bases each). CDR1 KGHSH and CDR2 LQKENI come from the germline V gene. V shed 0 bases and J shed 3 bases, with 9 bases lying between them. The CDR3 has 14 residues. Written as DNA, the CDR3 is TGTGCCAGCTCACCACCGGGGACCCACTACGAGCAGTACTTC. The encoded protein is CASSPPGTHYEQYF. Variable domain in full (rest from reference TRBV18 and TRBJ2-7): NAGVMQNPRHLVRRRGQEARLRCSPMKGHSHVYWYRQLPEEGLKFMVYLQKENIIDESGMPKERFSAEFPKEGPSILRIQQVVRGDSAAYFCASSPPGTHYEQYFGPGTRLTVT.

The genes are TRBV5-1 and TRBJ2-7; no firm D call. Germline-derived CDR1 and CDR2 are SGHRS and YFSETQ. The CDR3 runs to 14 residues. V dropped 0 bases and J dropped 2 bases, with 9 bases sitting between them. The CDR3 DNA is TGCGCCAGCAGCTTGGGGTACAGAGCCTACGAGCAGTACTTC. Translating gives CASSLGYRAYEQYF.

V is TRBV2 and J is TRBJ1-5; unclear D gene. Germline loops: CDR1 SNHLY, CDR2 FYNNEI. V was trimmed by 3 bases and J by 1 base, leaving 10 bases between them. The CDR3 loop spans 15 amino acids. The CDR3 bases are TGTGCCAGCAGTGAGGGGTTGTCGAGCAATCAGCCCCAGCATTTT. Its translation is CASSEGLSSNQPQHF.

This clonotype showed up just a few times. The V call is TRBV7-2, the J call TRBJ2-7, with D unresolved. V was pared by 1 base and J by 6 bases, with 16 bases between. The CDR3 covers 15 residues. Per the germline V gene, CDR1 is SGHTA and CDR2 is FQGNSA. The CDR3: CASSLVSRNPFEQYF. Here the CDR3 DNA reads TGTGCCAGCAGCTTAGTCTCCCGTAACCCCTTCGAGCAGTACTTC.

The rearrangement joins TRBV6-5 to TRBJ1-4, with 7 bases lining up with TRBD1. The CDR3 loop spans 14 amino acids. Germline V lookup: CDR1 MNHEY, CDR2 SVGAGI. Losses at the gene ends were 3 bases for V and 7 bases for J; bases not matched to a gene: 5. This CDR3 is CASSYYRGGEKLFF. The CDR3 DNA reads as TGTGCCAGCAGTTATTACAGGGGTGGTGAAAAACTGTTTTTT.

This clonotype was counted only a few times. The chain recombines TRBV12-3 or TRBV12-4 with TRBJ2-2, with 8 positions matching TRBD2. The CDR3 spans 15 residues. Germline trimming cut 3 bases from V and 5 bases from J; bases unmatched to any gene: 5. The CDR3 sequence: CASSLVAGLTGELFF. DNA for the CDR3: TGTGCCAGCAGTTTGGTAGCGGGACTTACCGGGGAGCTGTTTTTT.

In the case of this clonotype: One end of the junction varies from germline; a read error may be responsible. The V call is TRBV6-1, the J call TRBJ2-3; possibly TRBD2 for D (6 bases). The CDR3 covers 16 residues. Germline CDR1 MNHNS, CDR2 SASEGT. CDR3 protein: CTSSPLSGQSTDTQYF. The CDR3 DNA reads TGTACCAGCAGTCCTCTGAGCGGGCAAAGCACAGATACGCAGTATTTT.

This clonotype was counted between two and nine times. The chain has TRBV4-1 and TRBJ2-4, with no clear D. V was shortened by 1 base and J by 0 bases, with 10 bases between the two germline ends. Germline values: CDR1 MGHRA, CDR2 YSYEKL. CDR3 length: 16 residues. CDR3 sequence: CASSQVRPLAKNIQYF. The CDR3 bases are TGCGCCAGCAGCCAAGTCAGGCCGCTAGCCAAAAACATTCAGTACTTC.